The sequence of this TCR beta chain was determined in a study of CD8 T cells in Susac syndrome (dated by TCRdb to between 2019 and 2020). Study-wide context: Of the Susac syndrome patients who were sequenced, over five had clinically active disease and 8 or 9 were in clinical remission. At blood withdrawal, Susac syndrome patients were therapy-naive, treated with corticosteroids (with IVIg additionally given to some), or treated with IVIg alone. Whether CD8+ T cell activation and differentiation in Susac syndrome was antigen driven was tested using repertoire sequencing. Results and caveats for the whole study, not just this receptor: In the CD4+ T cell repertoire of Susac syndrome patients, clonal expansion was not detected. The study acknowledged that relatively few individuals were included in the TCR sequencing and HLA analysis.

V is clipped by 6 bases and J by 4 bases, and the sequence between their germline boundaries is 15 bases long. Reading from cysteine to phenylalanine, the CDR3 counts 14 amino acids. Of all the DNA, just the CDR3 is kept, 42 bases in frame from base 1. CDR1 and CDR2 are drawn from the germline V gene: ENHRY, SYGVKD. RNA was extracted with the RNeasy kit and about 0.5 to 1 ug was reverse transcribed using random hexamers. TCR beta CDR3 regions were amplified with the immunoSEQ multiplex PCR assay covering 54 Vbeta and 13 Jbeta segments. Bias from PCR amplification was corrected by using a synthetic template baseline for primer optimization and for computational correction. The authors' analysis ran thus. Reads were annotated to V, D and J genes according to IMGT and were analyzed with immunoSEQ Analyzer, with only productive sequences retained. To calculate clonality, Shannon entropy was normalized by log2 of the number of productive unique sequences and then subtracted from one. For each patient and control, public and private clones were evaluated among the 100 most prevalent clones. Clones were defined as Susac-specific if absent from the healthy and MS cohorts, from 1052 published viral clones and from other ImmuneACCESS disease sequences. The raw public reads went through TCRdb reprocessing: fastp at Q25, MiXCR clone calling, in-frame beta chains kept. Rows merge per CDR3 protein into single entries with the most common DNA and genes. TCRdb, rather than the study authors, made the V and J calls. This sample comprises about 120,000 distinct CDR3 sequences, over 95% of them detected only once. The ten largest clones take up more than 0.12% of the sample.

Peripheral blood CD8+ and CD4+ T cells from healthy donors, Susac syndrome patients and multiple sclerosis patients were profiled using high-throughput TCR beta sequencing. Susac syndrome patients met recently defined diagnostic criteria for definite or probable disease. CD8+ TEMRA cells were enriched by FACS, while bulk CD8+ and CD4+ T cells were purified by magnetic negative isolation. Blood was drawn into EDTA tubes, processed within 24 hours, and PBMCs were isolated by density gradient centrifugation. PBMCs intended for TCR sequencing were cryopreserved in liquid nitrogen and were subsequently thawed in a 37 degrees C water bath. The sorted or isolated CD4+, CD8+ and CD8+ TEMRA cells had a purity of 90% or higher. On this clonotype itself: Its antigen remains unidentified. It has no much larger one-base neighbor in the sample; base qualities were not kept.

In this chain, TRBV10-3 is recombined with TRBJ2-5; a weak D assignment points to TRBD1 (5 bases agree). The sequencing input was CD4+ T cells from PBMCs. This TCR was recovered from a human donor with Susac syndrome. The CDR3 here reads CAIRDPVGPETQYF. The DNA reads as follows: TGTGCCATCAGAGATCCCGTGGGGCCAGAGACCCAGTACTTC.